The next 29 T cell receptor beta chains were all read from a single sample in a study of T cells expressing NK-cell markers. Following a re-call of the 5' RACE reads, TCRdb has one entry per CDR3 protein and lacks DNA. The table for this sample gives roughly 390,000 distinct CDR3 sequences. Sequencing was performed on blood T cells: a sorted CD56 or NKG2C T cell subset, CD4+ or CD8+ T cells, or bulk PBMC T cells (not recorded which). The receptors were gathered from a woman aged 45-59 years in good health.

The gene calls are TRBV2 and TRBJ2-3. This CDR3 spans 14 amino acids. From germline, CDR1 is SNHLY and CDR2 FYNNEI. CDR3: CASSDQARTDTQYF.

The genes are TRBV9 and TRBJ2-5; TCRdb's D call, TRBD2, is unchecked because there is no DNA. The CDR3 sequence is 14 residues long. Germline CDR1 reads SGDLS; CDR2 reads YYNGEE. Here the CDR3 reads CASSVEAGGETQYF.

This sequence joins TRBV12-3 or TRBV12-4 and TRBJ2-3. This CDR3 has 14 residues. CDR3 in amino acids: CASSLAGVTDTQYF.

J is TRBJ2-1 and V is TRBV11-2; TCRdb's assignment of TRBD2 cannot be checked, as there is no DNA. Germline V gives CDR1 SGHAT, CDR2 FQNNGV. The CDR3 is 15 amino acids. CDR3 region: CASSSQAGVLHEQFF.

V is TRBV30 and J is TRBJ2-1; lacking DNA, the TRBD1 call made by TCRdb goes unchecked. The germline gives CDR1 GTSNPN, CDR2 SVGIG (reference sequence). The CDR3 sequence is 16 residues long. The CDR3 sequence is CASQGETGTLYNEQFF.

The chain links TRBV12-2 to TRBJ1-3; TCRdb names TRBD1, which stays unverified in the absence of DNA. TRBV12-2 is a pseudogene locus. The CDR3 runs to 19 residues. CDR3 region: CASRSMPRKTGQDGNTIYF.

The V gene is TRBV11-3, the J gene TRBJ2-7; no DNA is available, so the TRBD1 call from TCRdb remains unchecked. This CDR3 comprises 15 residues. Germline CDR1 and CDR2: SGHNT and YENEEA. CDR3 loop: CASSKDRDRPYEQYF.

The gene calls are TRBV5-1 and TRBJ1-3. The CDR3 totals 16 residues. Germline assignment: CDR1 SGHRS and CDR2 YFSETQ. This CDR3 is CASSLVGRSSGNTIYF.

This chain joins TRBV24-1 and TRBJ2-7. The CDR3 spans 13 residues. Looked up from germline, CDR1 is KGHDR and CDR2 is SFDVKD. CDR3 residues: CATSEAAGVEQYF.

CDR3 residues: CASSSNNGNAYEQYF. V and J are TRBV5-6 and TRBJ2-7. Germline V CDR1 and CDR2: SGHDT, YYEEEE. The CDR3 extends over 15 amino acids.

This chain links TRBV25-1 with TRBJ1-2; lacking DNA, the TRBD1 call made by TCRdb goes unchecked. CDR1 and CDR2 (germline): MGHDK, SYGVNS. The CDR3 has 14 amino acids. The chain's CDR3 is CASGVAGENYGYTF.

This chain links TRBV12-3 or TRBV12-4 with TRBJ2-7; TCRdb proposes TRBD1, but this gene call is untestable without DNA. The CDR3 has 11 amino acids. CDR3: CASSPRSEQYF.

The rearrangement uses TRBV6-6 and TRBJ2-1; no DNA is available, so the TRBD2 call from TCRdb remains unchecked. Germline V gene lookup returns CDR1 MNHNY and CDR2 SVGAGI (reference sequence). The CDR3 has 13 residues. CDR3 sequence reads: CASSRTTSSSQFF.

This chain uses TRBV5-5 with TRBJ2-4; the D gene TCRdb calls, TRBD2, cannot be checked with no DNA. This CDR3 has 13 residues. CDR1 and CDR2 from the germline V gene are SGHKS and YYEKEE (reference sequence). CDR3 sequence: CASSLPGGGIQYF.

The chain couples TRBV25-1 to TRBJ1-5; with no DNA, the TCRdb D assignment of TRBD1 cannot be verified. CDR3 length equals 17 residues. Germline V gene lookup returns CDR1 MGHDK and CDR2 SYGVNS. This CDR3 is CASSAWGGTGSNQPQHF.

The chain is built from TRBV20-1 and TRBJ1-1. This CDR3 contains 13 residues. Germline loops: CDR1 DFQATT, CDR2 SNEGSKA (reference sequence). The CDR3 sequence is CSARVGGVAEAFF.

This chain uses TRBV12-3 or TRBV12-4 with TRBJ1-5; without DNA, the TCRdb call of TRBD1 cannot be checked. The CDR3 sequence is 17 residues long. CDR3 in amino acids: CASSLGTGGANAQPQHF.

The V call is TRBV4-2, the J call TRBJ2-3; lacking DNA, the TRBD1 call made by TCRdb goes unchecked. This CDR3 comprises 16 residues. Germline-derived CDR1 and CDR2 are LGHNA and YNFKEQ. CDR3 sequence: CASSPHGERATDTQYF.

V and J are TRBV20-1 and TRBJ2-3; TCRdb outputs TRBD2, but without DNA this stays unchecked. Germline loops: CDR1 DFQATT, CDR2 SNEGSKA (reference sequence). The CDR3 is made up of 15 amino acids. The chain's CDR3 is CSARELAGRADTQYF.

The J gene is TRBJ1-5, the V gene TRBV5-1; no DNA is available, so the TRBD1 call from TCRdb remains unchecked. The V gene's germline CDR1 is SGHRS and CDR2 YFSETQ. The CDR3 contains 15 residues. CDR3: CASSTGTGANQPQHF.

The V call is TRBV20-1, the J call TRBJ1-5. CDR1 and CDR2 from the germline V gene are DFQATT and SNEGSKA (reference sequence). The CDR3 has 15 residues. CDR3 amino acids: CSARAPTSGNQPQHF.

This rearrangement joins TRBV2 to TRBJ1-1. The V gene's germline CDR1 is SNHLY and CDR2 FYNNEI. The CDR3 totals 13 residues. CDR3 region: CASSGRIYTEAFF. The variable domain in full, with the rest retrieved from reference TRBV2 and TRBJ1-1, is EPEVTQTPSHQVTQMGQEVILRCVPISNHLYFYWYRQILGQKVEFLVSFYNNEISEKSEIFDDQFSVERPDGSNFTLKIRSTKLEDSAMYFCASSGRIYTEAFFGQGTRLTVV.

The V and J genes are TRBV3-1 and TRBJ2-5; TCRdb selects TRBD2, and the lack of DNA leaves this call unchecked. CDR3 length: 13 amino acids. The germline V gene encodes CDR1 LGHDT and CDR2 YNNKEL (reference sequence). CDR3 loop: CASSYSSGEAQYF.

This chain connects TRBV12-3 or TRBV12-4 to TRBJ2-1; TCRdb gives TRBD1 as the D gene, but with no DNA this cannot be confirmed. The CDR3 length is 18 residues. CDR3 region: CASSSRDRGLNPDNEQFF.

The chain couples TRBV19 to TRBJ1-2; absent DNA, TCRdb's TRBD1 call cannot be checked. The CDR3 is made up of 13 amino acids. CDR1 is LNHDA and CDR2 is SQIVND in the germline V gene (reference sequence). CDR3: CASTPDSNYGYTF.

The J gene is TRBJ2-7, the V gene TRBV30; TCRdb names TRBD1, which stays unverified in the absence of DNA. Germline V gives CDR1 GTSNPN, CDR2 SVGIG (reference sequence). The CDR3 is 11 residues long. Here the CDR3 reads CAWSPGSGQYF.

The J gene is TRBJ1-3, the V gene TRBV18. The germline gives CDR1 KGHSH, CDR2 LQKENI. CDR3 length: 15 amino acids. The CDR3 reads CASSPGQYSGNTIYF.

The rearrangement uses TRBV11-2 and TRBJ2-7. The CDR3 spans 14 residues. Germline V gene sequence: CDR1 SGHAT, CDR2 FQNNGV. This chain's CDR3 is CASSSTDGPYEQYF. The full variable domain, its missing parts supplied by reference TRBV11-2 and TRBJ2-7, is EAGVAQSPRYKIIEKRQSVAFWCNPISGHATLYWYQQILGQGPKLLIQFQNNGVVDDSQLPKDRFSAERLKGVDSTLKIQPAKLEDSAVYLCASSSTDGPYEQYFGPGTRLTVT.

The V gene is TRBV12-3 or TRBV12-4, the J gene TRBJ1-2; checking the TCRdb D call of TRBD1 is not possible without DNA. The CDR3 runs 14 residues. CDR3 residues: CASSSTGVNYGYTF.